Shown below are 28 T cell receptor beta chains from a single sample sequenced in a study of beta chain features in type 1 diabetes. General study points: Across all four CD4+ subsets, people with type 1 diabetes showed modestly shorter TCRB CDR3s.

No cognate antigen is known for these TCRs. Every isolated RNA sample was fully reverse transcribed, so sequencing captured expressed TCRB transcripts. Profiled with immunoSEQ multiplex PCR; TCRdb holds only in-frame clones, not every one. The data contain hundreds of thousands of clones, over 13% of them singletons. Sequenced material: naive CD4+ T cells from blood. Receptors were obtained from a young man with type 1 diabetes.

The V and J genes are TRBV7-9 and TRBJ2-1, with D unclear. Germline CDR1 and CDR2: SEHNR and FQNEAQ (reference sequence). The CDR3 has 12 amino acids. Deletions cut 5 bases from V and 8 bases from J, with 10 bases between. The CDR3 nucleotides read TGTGCCAGCAGCCCCTTGGGCGATGAGCAGTTCTTC. Protein: CASSPLGDEQFF.

This clone was seen a few times. This chain connects TRBV28 to TRBJ1-2; TRBD1 might be the D (6 bases). The CDR3 spans 14 residues. Trimming stripped 5 bases from V and 6 bases from J, with 16 bases between. Germline V lookup: CDR1 MDHEN, CDR2 SYDVKM. The CDR3 nucleotides are TGTGCCAGCAGTCTCCCTCAGGGGTGGGATGGCTACACCTTC. It translates to CASSLPQGWDGYTF.

The chain employs TRBV10-3 and TRBJ1-2; TRBD1 might be the D (6 bases). V shed 3 bases and J shed 8 bases, with 13 bases lying between them. This CDR3 is built from 13 residues. Germline values: CDR1 ENHRY, CDR2 SYGVKD. The CDR3 DNA is TGTGCCATCAGTGATCGCAGGGGCGGAGGCTACACCTTC. It codes for CAISDRRGGGYTF.

The V call is TRBV2, the J call TRBJ2-3; 12 bases line up with TRBD2. The germline V gene has CDR1 SNHLY and CDR2 FYNNEI. Trimming took 7 bases from V and 2 from J; bases not matched to a gene: 7. The CDR3 has 16 amino acids. CDR3 bases: TGTGCCAGCAAACTAGCTAGCGGGGGGGTCACAGATACGCAGTATTTT. It is translated as CASKLASGGVTDTQYF.

CDR3 in amino acids: CASSLVRSSYNEQFF. CDR3 DNA sequence: TGTGCCAGCAGCTTGGTTCGGAGCTCCTACAATGAGCAGTTCTTC. The gene calls are TRBV5-8 and TRBJ2-1; D unresolved. Germline values: CDR1 SGHTS, CDR2 YDEGEE. CDR3 length: 15 residues. With 0 bases removed from V and 0 bases from J, the gap between germline ends came to 7 bases.

The J gene is TRBJ2-1, the V gene TRBV10-1; D is unresolved. Trimming removed 4 bases at V and 6 bases at J, with 4 bases between. The CDR3 runs 11 residues. Germline V lookup: CDR1 WNHNN, CDR2 SYGVQD (reference sequence). DNA of the CDR3: TGCGCCAGCAGTGGTTCCAATGAGCAGTTCTTC. Amino acids: CASSGSNEQFF.

This clone was counted between two and nine times. V usage is TRBV5-1 and J usage is TRBJ2-2; either TRBD1 or TRBD2 may fit D (5 bases each). Germline lookup yields CDR1 SGHRS and CDR2 YFSETQ. Trimming pared 0 bases from V and 6 bases from J, leaving 12 bases between. This CDR3 comprises 15 residues. DNA for the CDR3: TGCGCCAGCAGCTTGGCCGGGGCGTCCGCCGGGGAGCTGTTTTTT. Encoded protein: CASSLAGASAGELFF.

The chain joins TRBV5-4 to TRBJ2-3; possible D gene TRBD2, 6 bases. CDR1 and CDR2 (germline): SGHNT, YYREEE (reference sequence). This CDR3 has 16 amino acids. V lost 4 bases and J 0 bases, leaving 15 bases between the germline ends. CDR3 in DNA: TGTGCCAGCAGCCCCATTCAGGACTACAGCACAGATACGCAGTATTTT. Its protein is CASSPIQDYSTDTQYF.

This chain joins TRBV6-4 and TRBJ1-2; D gene ambiguous. CDR1 and CDR2 from the germline V gene are MRHNA and SNTAGT. CDR3 length equals 16 residues. V was pared by 0 bases and J by 6 bases, with 17 bases between. The CDR3 DNA reads TGTGCCAGCAGTGACTCAAAGGGCCTAGGAATTCATGGCTACACCTTC. As protein: CASSDSKGLGIHGYTF.

CDR3 sequence reads: CASSLYRANNEQFF. The DNA of the CDR3 is TGTGCCAGCAGTTTGTACAGGGCCAACAATGAGCAGTTCTTC. V usage is TRBV27 and J usage is TRBJ2-1; a weak D match, TRBD1 (6 bases). This CDR3 contains 14 residues. With 3 bases removed from V and 5 bases from J, the gap between germline ends came to 11 bases. Germline CDR1 MNHEY, CDR2 SMNVEV (reference sequence).

In its sample, this clone was seen a few times. The chain carries TRBV5-1 and TRBJ1-4; D is undetermined. Looked up from germline, CDR1 is SGHRS and CDR2 is YFSETQ. The CDR3 length is 15 residues. V was clipped by 4 bases and J by 6 bases, with 16 bases between them. The CDR3 loop is CASSLGGWRDEKLFF. The CDR3 DNA reads as TGCGCCAGCAGCCTTGGAGGGTGGAGAGATGAAAAACTGTTTTTT.

As DNA, the CDR3 is TGCAGCGTTTGGGGTCAATCGGTGGATACGCAGTATTTT. As protein: CSVWGQSVDTQYF. The chain joins TRBV29-1 to TRBJ2-3; D unresolved. The CDR3 sequence is 13 residues long. Trimming cost V 5 bases and J 6 bases, with 15 bases left between them. Germline V gene sequence: CDR1 SQVTM, CDR2 ANQGSEA.

The chain uses TRBV29-1 and TRBJ1-1, with D tentatively TRBD1 (6 bases). The CDR3 is 12 residues long. Germline-derived CDR1 and CDR2 are SQVTM and ANQGSEA. Between the trimmed V and J ends, which lost 7 bases and 10 bases, there was a span of 19 bases. The CDR3 DNA sequence: TGCAGCGCCGAGGGGACAACCAAGCGAGCTTTCTTT. It yields the protein CSAEGTTKRAFF.

The rearrangement uses TRBV6-6 and TRBJ2-6; D is possibly TRBD1 (6 bases). V lost 4 bases and J 3 bases, leaving 13 bases between the germline ends. This CDR3 comprises 16 residues. The germline gives CDR1 MNHNY, CDR2 SVGAGI (reference sequence). CDR3 DNA: TGTGCCAGCAGTTTTGGGAAGGACAGTGGGGCCAACGTCCTGACTTTC. Translating it yields CASSFGKDSGANVLTF.

This clone occurred a few times. V gene TRBV7-2 combines with J gene TRBJ2-7, with D perhaps TRBD1 (6 bases). This CDR3 has 15 residues. CDR1 SGHTA and CDR2 FQGNSA come from the germline V gene. Trimming cost V 4 bases and J 3 bases, with 16 bases left between them. The CDR3 sequence is CASSSQTGGYYEQYF. Here the CDR3 DNA reads TGTGCCAGCAGCTCCCAGACAGGAGGATACTACGAGCAGTACTTC.

The chain combines TRBV28 with TRBJ2-3; TRBD1 might be the D (5 bases). CDR1 MDHEN and CDR2 SYDVKM come from the germline V gene. The CDR3 covers 15 residues. The ends were cut back, 6 bases at V and 0 bases at J, with 13 bases in the middle. DNA for the CDR3: TGTGCCAGCAGCCCAGGGATCGCTAGCACAGATACGCAGTATTTT. Translated, it gives CASSPGIASTDTQYF.

This chain links TRBV18 with TRBJ2-3; D could derive from TRBD1 or TRBD2 (6 bases each). V was cut by 1 base and J by 2 bases, with 10 bases left in between. The CDR3 totals 15 residues. Germline V gene data show CDR1 as KGHSH and CDR2 as LQKENI. The CDR3 is CASSPQRGHTDTQYF. DNA of the CDR3: TGTGCCAGCTCACCACAACGGGGGCACACAGATACGCAGTATTTT.

This clone has more than one count but fewer than ten. The V and J genes are TRBV10-3 and TRBJ2-7, with D perhaps matching TRBD2 (8 bases). This CDR3 has 15 residues. V was cut by 4 bases and J by 5 bases, with 18 bases left in between. Germline lookup yields CDR1 ENHRY and CDR2 SYGVKD. The CDR3 bases are TGTGCCATCAGTGCCCCGGGACAGCGGGGGCACGAGCAGTACTTC. Its translation is CAISAPGQRGHEQYF.

The V gene is TRBV30, the J gene TRBJ1-1; 9 bases are shared with TRBD1. V dropped 8 bases and J dropped 6; count of bases not matched to a gene: 10. The germline V gene has CDR1 GTSNPN and CDR2 SVGIG (reference sequence). This CDR3 comprises 13 residues. In DNA form, the CDR3 reads TGTGCCCGGGACCGACAGGGGGTCCCTGAAGCTTTCTTT. Its translation: CARDRQGVPEAFF.

The V and J genes are TRBV5-1 and TRBJ2-5; D is perhaps TRBD1 or TRBD2 (5 bases each). This CDR3 contains 15 residues. Between the trimmed V and J ends, which lost 4 bases and 2 bases, there was a span of 15 bases. Germline assignment: CDR1 SGHRS and CDR2 YFSETQ. The CDR3 is CASSRGRSLQETQYF. The CDR3 nucleotides read TGCGCCAGCAGCAGGGGACGGTCCCTGCAAGAGACCCAGTACTTC.

The chain joins TRBV30 to TRBJ2-1, with 8 bases fitting TRBD2. This CDR3 is built from 14 residues. Germline CDR1 is GTSNPN and CDR2 is SVGIG (reference sequence). The junction had 7 bases not matched to a gene; V was cut back by 5 bases and J by 4 bases. The CDR3 DNA is TGTGCCTGGGGCCGAAGCGGGGGATACAATGAGCAGTTCTTC. This sequence encodes CAWGRSGGYNEQFF.

The V gene is TRBV7-9, the J gene TRBJ2-1; D is unclear. Trimming stripped 2 bases from V and 6 bases from J, with 17 bases between. CDR3 size: 16 residues. CDR1 is SEHNR and CDR2 is FQNEAQ in the germline V gene (reference sequence). The CDR3 nucleotides are TGTGCCAGCAGCTTAAACCGTAACTCGTTCCCCAATGAGCAGTTCTTC. This encodes CASSLNRNSFPNEQFF.

The rearrangement uses TRBV6-1 and TRBJ2-5; D unresolved. From germline, CDR1 is MNHNS and CDR2 SASEGT. The CDR3 is 11 amino acids. Trimming took 6 bases from V and 5 from J, leaving 7 bases between them. CDR3 coding DNA: TGTGCCAGCAGCGCCGTGGAGACCCAGTACTTC. This encodes CASSAVETQYF.

This clone has a handful of counts. The chain joins TRBV7-2 to TRBJ2-3; D could derive from TRBD1 or TRBD2 (7 bases each). CDR1 is SGHTA and CDR2 is FQGNSA in the germline V gene. This CDR3 has 13 residues. Trimming cost V 5 bases and J 4 bases, with 10 bases left between them. CDR3 DNA sequence: TGTGCCAGCAGCCCAGGGGGGGCAGATACGCAGTATTTT. Amino acid sequence: CASSPGGADTQYF.

This clone came up a few times. This chain connects TRBV18 to TRBJ2-1; 8 bases match TRBD2. The V segment lost 3 bases and the J segment 0 bases; nucleotides outside the gene matches: 4. There are 16 residues in the CDR3. Germline loops: CDR1 KGHSH, CDR2 LQKENI. In DNA, the CDR3 is TGTGCCAGCTCACCGGTAGCGGGGAGCTCCTACAATGAGCAGTTCTTC. Amino acids: CASSPVAGSSYNEQFF. The full variable domain, rest sourced from reference TRBV18 and TRBJ2-1, is NAGVMQNPRHLVRRRGQEARLRCSPMKGHSHVYWYRQLPEEGLKFMVYLQKENIIDESGMPKERFSAEFPKEGPSILRIQQVVRGDSAAYFCASSPVAGSSYNEQFFGPGTRLTVL.

Details on this clone: Other DNA sequences in the sample encode the same CDR3. The V call is TRBV5-1, the J call TRBJ2-7; TRBD2 matches 7 bases. V trimming: 0 bases; J trimming: 6 bases; junction bases outside the gene matches: 3. The CDR3 loop spans 13 amino acids. CDR1 is SGHRS, CDR2 YFSETQ, per germline. As DNA, the CDR3 is TGCGCCAGCAGCTTGGTACCTAGCGGCGAGCAGTACTTC. It specifies CASSLVPSGEQYF.

This clone showed up just a few times. The genes are TRBV7-2 and TRBJ2-5; TRBD1 matches at 7 bases. Germline CDR1 reads SGHTA; CDR2 reads FQGNSA. The V and J ends lost 4 bases and 5 bases, in that order; junction bases with no gene match: 10. CDR3 length: 15 amino acids. The CDR3 reads CASSSRTGVSETQYF. The CDR3 bases are TGTGCCAGCAGCTCAAGAACAGGGGTTAGCGAGACCCAGTACTTC. Supplemented by reference TRBV7-2 and TRBJ2-5, the full variable domain reads GAGVSQSPSNKVTEKGKDVELRCDPISGHTALYWYRQSLGQGLEFLIYFQGNSAPDKSGLPSDRFSAERTGGSVSTLTIQRTQQEDSAVYLCASSSRTGVSETQYFGPGTRLLVL.

The chain uses TRBV7-6 and TRBJ2-7, with D maybe TRBD1 (5 bases). V was clipped by 5 bases and J by 2 bases, with 16 bases between them. The CDR3 covers 15 residues. Germline V gene lookup returns CDR1 SGHVS and CDR2 FNYEAQ. CDR3 sequence: CASSLRGAGAYEQYF. The CDR3 DNA reads TGTGCCAGCAGCCTCCGTGGGGCTGGCGCCTACGAGCAGTACTTC.